These 19 T cell receptor beta chains share one sample of origin, sequenced in a study of T cells in women clearing cervical HPV infection. The protocol was immunoSEQ multiplex PCR, while the TCRdb copy is restricted to in-frame clones and leaves out a portion. This listing includes under 20,000 clones. Sample: blood buffy coat. Source of these receptors: a woman aged 18-69 years with a cervical HPV16 infection that either progressed to CIN3+ or cleared (not recorded which).

On this clone itself: The read ends 3 residues shy of where the CDR3 ends; the end is completed using the germline J gene. This chain uses TRBV5-1 with TRBJ2-3; 10 bases fit TRBD2. The CDR3 consists of 18 residues. Unmatched junction bases numbered 9, after V lost 0 bases and J lost 2 bases. Germline V lookup: CDR1 SGHRS, CDR2 YFSETQ. The CDR3 protein is CASSLALTSGASTDTQYF. The CDR3 bases that were read are TGCGCCAGCAGCTTGGCCCTCACTAGCGGGGCCTCCACAGATACG.

About this clone itself: The CDR3 goes on 3 residues after the read ends, and that part is filled in from the germline J gene. The chain combines TRBV7-2 with TRBJ1-2; perhaps TRBD1 as D (6 bases). Looked up from germline, CDR1 is SGHTA and CDR2 is FQGNSA. The CDR3 is made up of 15 amino acids. The CDR3 bases that were read are TGTGCCAGCAGCCCGACTAGCGGGGGGGCAGATACC. Encoded protein: CASSPTSGGADT. The whole CDR3 protein is CASSPTSGGADTYTF. The variable domain in full, completed from reference TRBV7-2 and TRBJ1-2, reads GAGVSQSPSNKVTEKGKDVELRCDPISGHTALYWYRQSLGQGLEFLIYFQGNSAPDKSGLPSDRFSAERTGGSVSTLTIQRTQQEDSAVYLCASSPTSGGADTYTFGSGTRLTVV.

Points on this clone: The read comes to an end 3 residues before the CDR3 does, leaving the germline J gene to fill in the end. V usage is TRBV6-1 and J usage is TRBJ2-4, with 14 positions matching TRBD2. Per the germline V gene, CDR1 is MNHNS and CDR2 is SASEGT. The CDR3 consists of 16 residues. The CDR3 DNA, read in part, is TGTGCCAGCAGTGATTGGACTAGCGGGGGGTTGGAGACT. This codes for CASSDWTSGGLET. The CDR3 in full is CASSDWTSGGLETQYF.

This clone shows up as medium-sized by frequency. The read ends 3 residues shy of where the CDR3 ends; the end is completed using the germline J gene. V and J are TRBV29-1 and TRBJ2-3; the D gene is possibly TRBD2 (6 bases). This CDR3 is 13 amino acids long. Trimming pared 4 bases from V and 3 bases from J, leaving 11 bases between. CDR1 and CDR2 from the germline V gene are SQVTM and ANQGSEA. CDR3 bases read: TGCAGCGTTGGGAGGGGAGAGACAGATACG. Translating it yields CSVGRGETDT. The entire CDR3 sequence reads CSVGRGETDTQYF.

For this clone: The CDR3 end is not reached by the read, which stops 3 residues before it; the germline J gene fills it in. The chain carries TRBV18 and TRBJ1-1, with TRBD1 matching 8 bases. The V segment lost 3 bases and the J segment 0 bases; nucleotides outside the gene matches: 6. The CDR3 is made up of 16 amino acids. CDR1 is KGHSH, CDR2 LQKENI, per germline. CDR3 loop: CASSPGTGQLNTEAFF. The sequenced part of the CDR3 DNA is TGTGCCAGCTCACCCGGGACAGGCCAACTGAACACTGAA.

About this clone: The read terminates 3 residues ahead of where the CDR3 ends, so the germline J gene completes it. The chain combines TRBV30 with TRBJ2-5; 7 bases are a match to TRBD1. Germline CDR1 is GTSNPN and CDR2 is SVGIG (reference sequence). J was trimmed by 5 bases and V by 0 bases; bases with no gene match: 9. This CDR3 is 15 amino acids long. This CDR3 is CAWSVPIGGAETQYF. CDR3 DNA (partial): TGTGCCTGGAGTGTACCAATAGGGGGCGCGGAGACC.

In regard to this clone: The junction departs from the called germline gene at one end, perhaps through a read error. The sequence runs out 3 residues before the end of the CDR3; the remainder is reconstructed from the germline J gene. The chain links TRBV5-1 to TRBJ1-1; TRBD1 matches 7 bases. CDR1 is SGHRS and CDR2 is YFSETQ in the germline V gene. CDR3 size: 14 residues. CDR3: CASSLQGMNTEAFF. The DNA read from the CDR3 is TGCGCCAGCAGCCTACAGGGGATGAATACTGAA.

Remarks on this clone: The read halts 3 residues ahead of the CDR3 end, with the missing end drawn from the germline J gene. V and J are TRBV18 and TRBJ1-2, with TRBD1 identical over 7 bases. CDR1 is KGHSH and CDR2 is LQKENI in the germline V gene. The CDR3 runs 16 residues. The CDR3 reads CASSPYPRQGEETYTF. The sequenced part of the CDR3 DNA is TGTGCCAGCTCCCCCTACCCCAGACAGGGAGAAGAGACC.

To note about this clone: The read halts 3 residues ahead of the CDR3 end, with the missing end drawn from the germline J gene. The rearrangement uses TRBV6-1 and TRBJ1-2, with D hard to call. There are 14 residues in the CDR3. Germline CDR1 reads MNHNS; CDR2 reads SASEGT. CDR3 DNA, as far as it was read: TGTGCCAGCAGTGAAGCAGACAACGACTACGAC. Translation: CASSEADNDYD. From start to end, the CDR3 is CASSEADNDYDYTF.

Points on this clone: The read terminates 3 residues before the CDR3 end, so the remaining end is supplied by the germline J gene. J is TRBJ2-7 and V is TRBV19; no firm D call. Trimming removed 4 bases at V and 3 bases at J, with 10 bases between. The CDR3 runs 13 residues. CDR1 LNHDA and CDR2 SQIVND come from the germline V gene (reference sequence). The covered CDR3 bases are TGTGCCAGTAGTACCCAGGTCTTCTACGAG. Amino acid sequence: CASSTQVFYE. The whole CDR3 protein is CASSTQVFYEQYF.

On this clone itself: The CDR3 extends 3 residues past the end of the read, so its final part is completed from the germline J gene. V usage is TRBV30 and J usage is TRBJ1-1; 9 bases agree with TRBD1. This CDR3 spans 14 amino acids. V lost 2 bases to trimming and J lost 6 bases; unmatched junction nucleotides: 7. Per the germline V gene, CDR1 is GTSNPN and CDR2 is SVGIG (reference sequence). CDR3 in amino acids: CAWSPDRGWSEAFF. CDR3 bases read: TGTGCCTGGAGTCCGGACAGGGGATGGTCTGAA.

Points on this clone: The missing CDR3 end, 3 residues past where the read stops, is filled in from the germline J gene. The chain carries TRBV6-2 or TRBV6-3 and TRBJ1-5; 9 bases match TRBD1. V gave up 1 base and J gave up 7 bases; unmatched junction bases: 11. CDR1 MNHEY and CDR2 SVGEGT come from the germline V gene. This CDR3 is built from 17 residues. CDR3 sequence: CASSYLMGQGILQPQHF. The sequenced CDR3 bases are TGTGCCAGCAGTTACTTGATGGGACAGGGTATTTTGCAGCCC.

Details on this clone: The read terminates 3 residues ahead of where the CDR3 ends, so the germline J gene completes it. The chain carries TRBV30 and TRBJ1-1; 7 bases agree with TRBD1. This CDR3 is built from 14 residues. V lost 2 bases to trimming and J lost 2 bases; unmatched junction nucleotides: 5. The germline CDR1 and CDR2 sequences are GTSNPN and SVGIG (reference sequence). Partial CDR3 DNA: TGTGCCTGGAGTACCGGGACAGTCAACACTGAA. Translation: CAWSTGTVNTE. The entire CDR3 protein reads CAWSTGTVNTEAFF.

On this clone itself: From the germline J gene comes the end of the CDR3, since the read stops 3 residues before it. The genes are TRBV11-2 and TRBJ2-3, with 7 bases matching TRBD2. This CDR3 is built from 14 residues. From germline, CDR1 is SGHAT and CDR2 FQNNGV. The CDR3: CASSLSYSGETQYF. CDR3 bases read: TGTGCCAGCAGCTTGTCGTACAGCGGGGAGACG.

As regards this clone: The CDR3 end lies 3 residues beyond the end of the read and is filled in from the germline J gene. The same CDR3 also results from other DNA sequences found in this sample. The chain is built from TRBV7-8 and TRBJ2-5, with 7 nucleotides matching TRBD2. CDR1 and CDR2 from the germline V gene are SGHVS and FQNEAQ. Losses at the gene ends were 10 bases for V and 0 bases for J; bases not matched to a gene: 11. This CDR3 has 15 residues. The covered CDR3 bases are TGTGCCACCCTGCCGGGGGGAGGGTACCAAGAGACC. This gives the protein CATLPGGGYQET. The whole CDR3 protein reads CATLPGGGYQETQYF.

Of note for this clone: The read is 3 residues too short to cover the CDR3 end, so that end is filled in from the germline J gene. The chain employs TRBV19 and TRBJ1-1, with TRBD1 matching 8 bases. Germline V CDR1 and CDR2: LNHDA, SQIVND (reference sequence). The CDR3 runs 13 residues. Unmatched junction bases numbered 6, after V lost 6 bases and J lost 6 bases. The DNA read from the CDR3 is TGTGCCAGTAGCTCACAGGGGGGGCCTGAA. Protein product: CASSSQGGPE. The CDR3, in full, reads CASSSQGGPEAFF.

Notes on this clone: The CDR3 end falls 3 residues outside the read, so it is completed with the germline J gene. The chain recombines TRBV7-2 with TRBJ1-2, with 9 bases aligning to TRBD1. The CDR3 is 15 residues long. Germline CDR1 and CDR2: SGHTA and FQGNSA. The covered CDR3 bases are TGTGCCAGCAGCTTACAGGGACAGGGATCCTACGAC. Protein sequence: CASSLQGQGSYD. The entire CDR3 protein reads CASSLQGQGSYDYTF.

The CDR3 bases that were read are TGTGCCAGCAGCATCTTGACAGATGGGACC. Translated: CASSILTDGT. The CDR3, in full, reads CASSILTDGTQYF. V and J are TRBV7-2 and TRBJ2-5, with a weak D call TRBD1 (5 bases). The read finishes 3 residues shy of the CDR3 end, and the germline J gene is used to complete it. Trimming removed 5 bases at V and 7 bases at J, with 14 bases between. This CDR3 is 13 amino acids long. Germline V gives CDR1 SGHTA, CDR2 FQGNSA. Based on the CDR3 plus reference TRBV7-2 and TRBJ2-5, the full variable domain is GAGVSQSPSNKVTEKGKDVELRCDPISGHTALYWYRQSLGQGLEFLIYFQGNSAPDKSGLPSDRFSAERTGGSVSTLTIQRTQQEDSAVYLCASSILTDGTQYFGPGTRLLVL.

The CDR3 is CSTGQGGEKLFF. The sequenced part of the CDR3 DNA is TGCAGTACCGGACAGGGTGGGGAAAAG. V gene TRBV20-1 combines with J gene TRBJ2-2; 8 nucleotides line up with TRBD1. The CDR3 end falls 3 residues outside the read, so it is completed with the germline J gene. This CDR3 contains 12 residues. Germline lookup yields CDR1 DFQATT and CDR2 SNEGSKA (reference sequence).